Listed below are T cell receptor beta chains from one sample, sequenced in a study of T cell responses to AZD1222 COVID-19 vaccine. TCRdb keeps only in-frame clones here, not all; method: immunoSEQ multiplex PCR. This repertoire shows around 140,000 clones, around 93% found once; its top ten account for roughly 3.6%. Sample: peripheral blood, taken 28 days after the second AZD1222 dose. Source of these receptors: an adult who received the AZD1222 COVID-19 vaccine. CDR3s include the opening cysteine and the closing phenylalanine or tryptophan. Fields, in order: J gene, V gene, clone size, D gene, CDR3 protein, CDR3 DNA. D genes are given only for firm matches. Some rows mark clone size as missing; the rest say once, few, many or name a class of expanded clone.

j_gene: TRBJ2-3; v_gene: TRBV7-2; abundance: .; d_gene: .; CDR3aa: CASSLQLTVTDTQYF; CDR3nt: TGTGCCAGCAGCCTACAATTGACAGTCACAGATACGCAGTATTTT
j_gene: TRBJ1-2; v_gene: TRBV6-1; abundance: .; d_gene: .; CDR3aa: CASSERARANYGYTF; CDR3nt: TGTGCCAGCAGTGAAAGGGCCCGAGCTAACTATGGCTACACCTTC
j_gene: TRBJ2-5; v_gene: TRBV7-9; abundance: .; d_gene: .; CDR3aa: CASSLDFPGQETQYF; CDR3nt: TGTGCCAGCAGCTTAGATTTCCCAGGGCAAGAGACCCAGTACTTC
j_gene: TRBJ2-2; v_gene: TRBV6-1; abundance: once; d_gene: TRBD2; CDR3aa: CASSEVLAGAAELFF; CDR3nt: TGTGCCAGCAGTGAGGTGTTAGCGGGAGCAGCGGAGCTGTTTTTT
j_gene: TRBJ1-1; v_gene: TRBV29-1; abundance: .; d_gene: .; CDR3aa: CSVGEAFF; CDR3nt: TGCAGCGTTGGCGAAGCTTTCTTT
j_gene: TRBJ2-3; v_gene: TRBV19; abundance: .; d_gene: .; CDR3aa: CASSPLGTGADTQYF; CDR3nt: TGTGCCAGTAGCCCATTGGGGACGGGCGCAGATACGCAGTATTTT
j_gene: TRBJ2-7; v_gene: TRBV6-6; abundance: once; d_gene: .; CDR3aa: CASFPRQPYEQYF; CDR3nt: TGTGCCAGCTTTCCGAGACAACCTTACGAGCAGTACTTC
j_gene: TRBJ1-1; v_gene: TRBV9; abundance: .; d_gene: .; CDR3aa: CASSVSPGRRTEAFF; CDR3nt: TGTGCCAGCAGCGTGTCCCCAGGGCGGCGGACTGAAGCTTTCTTT
j_gene: TRBJ2-7; v_gene: TRBV6-2/TRBV6-3; abundance: .; d_gene: .; CDR3aa: CASSLRYRPYEQYF; CDR3nt: TGTGCCAGCAGCCTTAGGTACCGGCCCTACGAGCAGTACTTC
j_gene: TRBJ2-2; v_gene: TRBV12-5; abundance: .; d_gene: .; CDR3aa: CASGRDTSTGELFF; CDR3nt: TGTGCTAGTGGTCGGGACACCTCCACCGGGGAGCTGTTTTTT
j_gene: TRBJ2-1; v_gene: TRBV6-6; abundance: .; d_gene: .; CDR3aa: CASQLAPDYNEQFF; CDR3nt: TGTGCCAGCCAACTAGCACCAGATTACAATGAGCAGTTCTTC
j_gene: TRBJ1-1; v_gene: TRBV19; abundance: .; d_gene: TRBD1; CDR3aa: CASTAMGQINTEAFF; CDR3nt: TGTGCCAGTACAGCGATGGGACAGATCAACACTGAAGCTTTCTTT
j_gene: TRBJ1-5; v_gene: TRBV28; abundance: .; d_gene: .; CDR3aa: CASNFLQGSELSNQPQHF; CDR3nt: TGTGCCAGCAACTTTCTACAGGGCTCTGAATTAAGCAATCAGCCCCAGCATTTT
j_gene: TRBJ1-1; v_gene: TRBV5-1; abundance: .; d_gene: .; CDR3aa: CASSQGRAEAFF; CDR3nt: TGCGCCAGCAGCCAGGGACGGGCTGAAGCTTTCTTT
j_gene: TRBJ1-2; v_gene: TRBV10-2; abundance: .; d_gene: TRBD1; CDR3aa: CASSGQGGYTF; CDR3nt: TGCGCCAGCAGTGGACAGGGTGGCTACACCTTC
j_gene: TRBJ1-4; v_gene: TRBV7-9; abundance: .; d_gene: .; CDR3aa: CASSLISSELFF; CDR3nt: TGTGCCAGCAGCTTAATAAGTAGTGAACTGTTTTTT
j_gene: TRBJ2-7; v_gene: TRBV5-4; abundance: .; d_gene: .; CDR3aa: CASSLELYSYEQYF; CDR3nt: TGTGCCAGCAGCTTGGAGCTGTACTCCTACGAGCAGTACTTC
j_gene: TRBJ1-2; v_gene: TRBV24-1; abundance: once; d_gene: .; CDR3aa: CATSAGGYGYTF; CDR3nt: TGTGCCACCAGTGCCGGGGGCTATGGCTACACCTTC